This record covers a single T cell receptor (beta chain). CDR3 length equals 13 residues. CDR1 LGHNA and CDR2 YNFKEQ come from the germline V gene. V was pared by 5 bases and J by 6 bases, with 7 bases of the junction left unmatched. Assay used: immunoSEQ multiplex PCR; TCRdb lists only in-frame clones, some missing. The table has roughly 100,000 clones, 80% to 90% seen once. The data belong to a study of control samples from healthy donors and cancer patients. The receptor's source is a woman aged 45 to 65 in good health. The chain couples TRBV4-2 to TRBJ2-7, with 7 bases aligning to TRBD1. Material: blood. DNA for the CDR3: TGTGCCAGCAGCACGACAGGGTCCGGCGAGCAGTACTTC. It is translated as CASSTTGSGEQYF.